Below, 2 T cell receptor beta chains from the same sample are listed, as sequenced in a study of shared clonotypes between healthy human individuals. The protocol was immunoSEQ multiplex PCR, while the TCRdb copy is restricted to in-frame clones and leaves out a portion. In the table there are roughly 550,000 clones, 95% of which are singletons. Positive CCR7 selection of CD45RO-negative cells yielded the naive CD8 cells, and terminally differentiated effector memory CD45RA+ cells were excluded. Source material: naive CD8+ T cells sorted from blood. These receptors all come from a woman aged 25-40 years in good health.

The DNA of the CDR3 is TGTGCCAGCAGCGTAAGCGCTAGCGGGAGCTACGAGCAGTACTTC. Amino acids: CASSVSASGSYEQYF. The gene calls are TRBV9 and TRBJ2-7; 10 bases are shared with TRBD2. Germline CDR1 and CDR2: SGDLS and YYNGEE. This CDR3 contains 15 residues. The junction had 4 bases not matched to a gene; V was cut back by 1 base and J by 3 bases.

This rearrangement joins TRBV19 to TRBJ2-1; TRBD1 matches 10 bases. After removal of 7 bases from V and 4 bases from J, the junction contained 16 bases not matched to a gene. CDR3 length equals 18 residues. Per the germline V gene, CDR1 is LNHDA and CDR2 is SQIVND (reference sequence). The CDR3 reads CASNPRLTGGQSYNEQFF. CDR3 nucleotides: TGTGCCAGTAACCCCCGCTTGACAGGGGGCCAATCGTACAATGAGCAGTTCTTC.